This T cell receptor (beta chain) was sequenced during a study of control samples from healthy donors and cancer patients. CDR1 is LNHDA and CDR2 is SQIVND in the germline V gene (reference sequence). Trimming shortened V by 8 bases and J by 1 base, and 14 bases separated the two germline ends. This CDR3 is 14 amino acids long. Sequencing was performed with immunoSEQ multiplex PCR; in TCRdb, only in-frame clones are kept and a portion is missing. The table records about 130,000 clones, nearly 90% of them present only once. This TCR was recovered from a man aged 45-60 years with head and neck cancer. The rearrangement links TRBV19 to TRBJ1-1, with TRBD1 as a possible D gene (5 bases). Sequences were obtained from PBMCs. CDR3 bases: TGTGCCAGTCGACCGTTTCAGGGGAACACTGAAGCTTTCTTT. As protein: CASRPFQGNTEAFF.